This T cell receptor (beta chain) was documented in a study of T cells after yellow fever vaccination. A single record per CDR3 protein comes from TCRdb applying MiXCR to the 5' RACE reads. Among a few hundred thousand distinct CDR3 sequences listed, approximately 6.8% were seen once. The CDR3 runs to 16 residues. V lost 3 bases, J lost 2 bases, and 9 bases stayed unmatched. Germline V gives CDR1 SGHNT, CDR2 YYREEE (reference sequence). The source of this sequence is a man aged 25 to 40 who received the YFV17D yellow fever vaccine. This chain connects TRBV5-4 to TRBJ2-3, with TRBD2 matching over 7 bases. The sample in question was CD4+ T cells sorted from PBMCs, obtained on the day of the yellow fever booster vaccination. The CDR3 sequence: CASSSSRSGVTDTQYF. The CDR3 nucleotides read TGTGCCAGCAGCTCCAGTCGAAGCGGGGTCACAGATACGCAGTATTTT.